This TCR beta chain emerged from a study of early T cells in non-severe SARS-CoV-2 infection. Across the study: It was bulk RNA from unsorted whole blood that was sequenced, and the chains were unpaired.

Comment on this clonotype: Its antigen remains unidentified.

In germline, CDR1 is SGHAT, CDR2 FQNNGV. Trimming shortened V by 0 bases and J by 7 bases, and 8 bases separated the two germline ends. The CDR3 has 13 amino acids. In the library, individual cDNA molecules carried attached unique molecular identifiers. TCRdb used MiXCR to reprocess the 5' RACE reads, holding one entry per CDR3 protein. The table shows over 20,000 distinct CDR3 sequences, with around 5.8% occurring only once. Study-level points and caveats: Private and CD4 specificities were missed by VDJdb matching, which favored anti-spike CD8 responses.

The chain is built from TRBV11-2 and TRBJ2-3; D gene ambiguous. This sequence originates from an adult who was a healthcare worker with PCR-confirmed SARS-CoV-2 infection or an uninfected control (not recorded which). The sequenced sample was whole blood. This CDR3 is CASSLDSIYTQYF. The CDR3 DNA reads as TGTGCCAGCAGCTTAGATTCTATTTATACGCAGTATTTT. Full variable domain (missing parts from reference TRBV11-2 and TRBJ2-3): EAGVAQSPRYKIIEKRQSVAFWCNPISGHATLYWYQQILGQGPKLLIQFQNNGVVDDSQLPKDRFSAERLKGVDSTLKIQPAKLEDSAVYLCASSLDSIYTQYFGPGTRLTVL.